The clone carrying this TCR beta chain was detected a few times. The antigen remains undetermined. These data come from a study of blood T cells in healthy people across ages. Study-wide points: Per-million-T-cell TCR beta diversity fell roughly linearly with age.

Germline V gene sequence: CDR1 SEHNR, CDR2 FQNEAQ (reference sequence). V was clipped by 1 base and J by 4 bases, with 15 bases between them. The CDR3 covers 16 residues. Through a sample-barcoded 5' primer and a J-beta primer mix, a second PCR was run for roughly 6 to 12 cycles. Every cDNA was tagged by a template-switch adaptor with 12 random nucleotides. One entry per CDR3 protein results from TCRdb running MiXCR on the 5' RACE reads. The sample consists of about 940,000 distinct CDR3 sequences, around 49% of them appearing once. With each sample, at least 5.5 micrograms of total RNA were extracted.

The sequence was collected from a man between 25 and 39 years old in good health. The chain recombines TRBV7-9 with TRBJ2-3; D tentatively reads TRBD1 or TRBD2 (5 bases each). Material: blood. For the CDR3, the DNA is TGTGCCAGCAGCTTAGGTGAGGGGCCTCGGGCAGATACGCAGTATTTT. Its translation: CASSLGEGPRADTQYF.